Listed below are T cell receptor beta chains from one sample, sequenced in a study of T cells in localized non-small cell lung cancer. The assay was immunoSEQ multiplex PCR, and TCRdb's table has in-frame clones only and misses some. The table includes under 75,000 clones, roughly nine tenths detected once. The sample was peripheral blood, taken before any cancer treatment. The receptors stem from a male donor at least 60 years old with stage III squamous cell lung carcinoma. Both conserved end residues are trimmed from each CDR3. Each record gives: clone size, V gene, CDR3 protein. Expanded clones are given a class, and other clones once, few, many or no size at all.

>-|TRBV11-2
ASRGQGQPVYYGYT
>-|TRBV5-4
ASSLAGVGRRALH
>once|TRBV4-2
ASSQDLSGPIYNEQF
>-|TRBV18
ASSLTGTGNSYGYT
>few|TRBV5-1
ASSERPGDLSPLH
>-|TRBV4-2
ASSQEKAGGSETQY
>-|TRBV18
ASSPPSGEDEQF
>once|TRBV19
ASRGLGPNQPQH
>-|TRBV7-9
ASSSTGVYGYT
>few|TRBV4-2
ASSQEGTSTPRAQY
>once|TRBV9
ASSVSGDTEAF
>-|TRBV30
AWRDRGWSPLH
>-|TRBV7-2
ASSLVGRFYEQY
>-|TRBV5-1
ASSSLGLAGVSSYEQY
>-|TRBV23-1
ASSQSEGGLYNEQF
>once|TRBV6-5
ASSYSTGNYNEQF
>-|TRBV5-4
ASSDQGGGEKLF
>-|TRBV5-1
ASSLQGGELF
>-|TRBV30
AWRPNRGLRNQPQH
>-|TRBV19
ASIRVGGLTGELF
>-|TRBV18
ASSPVYRGTEAF
>-|TRBV11-3
ASSLDSRGTEAF
>few|TRBV10-1
ASSVSRDTGELF
>large|TRBV2
ASRRDSQAEAF
>-|TRBV19
ASSSANSLYEQY
>once|TRBV28
ASVRGLREAF
>-|TRBV5-8
ASSLYQEWGGFQETQY
>-|TRBV4-1
ASSQDTGSPQH
>-|TRBV6-5
ASMGEARLNSPLH
>-|TRBV5-4
ASSFGQGVSGYT
>-|TRBV7-6
ASSADRDDGYT
>-|TRBV10-2
ASSYRGAYNSPLH
>many|TRBV25-1
ASSNIDGQVGGYT
>-|TRBV28
ASSSQTGEWGDTQY
>-|TRBV7-2
ASSLEVGEQY
>once|TRBV7-2
ASSLSAETQY
>-|TRBV30
AWSVLKGSYGYT
>-|TRBV5-1
ASSLGPNSPLH
>few|TRBV14
ASSPGTAIAEAF
>-|TRBV6-5
ASSSSRETEAF